This T cell receptor beta chain was identified in a study of T cell changes during pregnancy in multiple sclerosis (dated by TCRdb to about 2019). In terms of the full investigation: The study looked at changes in the T cell repertoire across pregnancy in women with multiple sclerosis.

As for this clone: The specificity of this receptor is unknown. Per-nucleotide qualities are absent, and no much larger clonotype sits a single base away.

Library generation was performed with the immunoSEQ multiplex PCR assay. TCRdb carries this immuneACCESS record with in-frame sequences only. Its versions omit some clonotypes, under half of them owing to an unresolved V gene in the studies checked, with the rest unexplained. The sample profile shows about 70,000 clones; more than 75% of them were found once. The top ten constitute over 1.2% of the sample. Per the germline V gene, MNHNS is the CDR1 and SASEGT is the CDR2. Spanning cysteine to phenylalanine, the CDR3 consists of 15 amino acids. The kept DNA is CDR3 alone, 45 bases in frame from the first base. The junction shows trimming of 4 bases on V and 6 bases on J, and the gene matches do not reach 6 bases of it.

Material: peripheral blood, obtained in the third trimester of pregnancy. This sequence was found in a female donor in good health, enrolled as a control in a pregnancy study. The sequence joins TRBV6-1 to TRBJ1-5; the central 10 bases match TRBD1. CDR3 reads: CASSGQGARGQPQHF. The DNA sequence is TGTGCCAGCAGTGGACAGGGGGCGCGGGGTCAGCCCCAGCATTTT.